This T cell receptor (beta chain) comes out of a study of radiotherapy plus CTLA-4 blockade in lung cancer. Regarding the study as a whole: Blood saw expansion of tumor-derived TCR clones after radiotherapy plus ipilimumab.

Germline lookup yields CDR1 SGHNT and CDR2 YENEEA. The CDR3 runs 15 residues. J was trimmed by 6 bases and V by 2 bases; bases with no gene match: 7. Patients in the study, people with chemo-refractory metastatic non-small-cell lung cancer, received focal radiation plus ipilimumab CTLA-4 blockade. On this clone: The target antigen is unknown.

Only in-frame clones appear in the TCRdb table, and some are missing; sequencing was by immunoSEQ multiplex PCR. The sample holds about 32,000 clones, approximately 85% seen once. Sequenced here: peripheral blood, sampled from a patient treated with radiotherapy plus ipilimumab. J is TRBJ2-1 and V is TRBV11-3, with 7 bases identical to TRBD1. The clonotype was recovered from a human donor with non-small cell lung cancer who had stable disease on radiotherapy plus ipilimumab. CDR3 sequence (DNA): TGTGCCAGCAGCTTAACGGGACAGCATTTCAATGAGCAGTTCTTC. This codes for CASSLTGQHFNEQFF.